This T cell receptor (beta chain) was captured by sequencing in a study of vaccination effects on CD4 cells after COVID-19. Study background: Pools of viral peptides were used by the ViraFEST assay to expand antigen-specific CD4+ T cells ahead of sequencing.

Isolation of CD4+ T cells took place after 10 days of culture. Vaccination of participants consisted of two doses of either the BNT162b2 or mRNA-1273 vaccine. Nucleocapsid antibody tests were negative, and the vaccine recipients had no prior SARS-CoV-2 infection. On day 3 and again on day 7, half the medium was replaced with IL-2 medium. Measured with immunoSEQ multiplex PCR; TCRdb has only the in-frame clones, and not every one. The profile covers 50,000 to 60,000 clones, with 78% appearing a single time and around 4% taken by the ten largest. Broader study findings: Cross-reactivity toward common cold coronaviruses was confined to only 1 of 255 vaccine-induced clones in healthy vaccinees.

On this clone itself: No antigen is known for it.

The CDR3 contains 11 residues. CDR1 GTSNPN and CDR2 SVGIG come from the germline V gene (reference sequence). Trimming shortened V by 3 bases and J by 10 bases, and 10 bases separated the two germline ends. This clonotype originated in a human donor who received a COVID-19 vaccine. The material sequenced was CD4+ T cells from PBMCs cultured without peptide, taken after COVID-19 vaccination. The V call is TRBV30, the J call TRBJ2-4; D is perhaps TRBD1 or TRBD2 (5 bases each). The CDR3 loop reads CAWSGTRIQYF. In nucleotides, the CDR3 is TGTGCCTGGAGCGGGACCAGGATTCAGTACTTC.